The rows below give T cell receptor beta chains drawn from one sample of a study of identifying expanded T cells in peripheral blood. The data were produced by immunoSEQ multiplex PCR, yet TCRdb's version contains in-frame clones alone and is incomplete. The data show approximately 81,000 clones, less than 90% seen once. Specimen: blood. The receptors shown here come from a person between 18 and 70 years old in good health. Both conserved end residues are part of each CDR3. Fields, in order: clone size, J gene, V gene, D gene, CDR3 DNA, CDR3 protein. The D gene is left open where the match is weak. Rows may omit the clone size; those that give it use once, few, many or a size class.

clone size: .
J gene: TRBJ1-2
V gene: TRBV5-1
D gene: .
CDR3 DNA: TGCGCCAGCAGCTTGGACGTAAACTATGGCTACACCTTC
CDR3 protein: CASSLDVNYGYTF

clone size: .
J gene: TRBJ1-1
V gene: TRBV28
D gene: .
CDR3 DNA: TGTGCCAGCAGTTCGTTCTCAGATAACACTGAAGCTTTCTTT
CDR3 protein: CASSSFSDNTEAFF

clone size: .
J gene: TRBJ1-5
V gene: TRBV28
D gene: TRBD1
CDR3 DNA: TGTGCCTCACCCTGGACAGGGGACAATCAGCCCCAGCATTTT
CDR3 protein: CASPWTGDNQPQHF

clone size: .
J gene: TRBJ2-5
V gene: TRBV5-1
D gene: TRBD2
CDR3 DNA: TGCGCCAGCAGCATCACCGGGACTACGGAGACCCAGTACTTC
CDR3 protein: CASSITGTTETQYF

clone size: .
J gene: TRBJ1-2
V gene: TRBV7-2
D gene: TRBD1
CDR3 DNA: TGTGCCAGCAGCTCAAGGACAGGGTTTGATGGCTACACCTTC
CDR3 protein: CASSSRTGFDGYTF

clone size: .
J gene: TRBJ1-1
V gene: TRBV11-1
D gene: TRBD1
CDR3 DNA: TGTGCCAGCAGCCCGACAGGGGGACATACTGAAGCTTTCTTT
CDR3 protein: CASSPTGGHTEAFF

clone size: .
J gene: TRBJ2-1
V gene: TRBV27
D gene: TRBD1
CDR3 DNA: TGTGCCAGCAGTTTATCAGGCAGGGGGCGCAATGAGCAGTTCTTC
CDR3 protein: CASSLSGRGRNEQFF

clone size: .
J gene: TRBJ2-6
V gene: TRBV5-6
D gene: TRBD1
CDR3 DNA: TGTGCCAGCAGCTCGAAACCGGGACAGGGGGCAACTGGGGCCAACGTCCTGACTTTC
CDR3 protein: CASSSKPGQGATGANVLTF

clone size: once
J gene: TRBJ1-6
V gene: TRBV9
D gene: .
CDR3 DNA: TGTGCCAGCAGCGTTAGTCCCGAGGGGGGAAATGGTTCACCCCTCCACTTT
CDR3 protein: CASSVSPEGGNGSPLHF

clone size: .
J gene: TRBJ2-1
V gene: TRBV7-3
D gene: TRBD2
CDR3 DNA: TGTGCCAGCAGCTTAGAAGCGGGACGGGAGCAGTTCTTC
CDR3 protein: CASSLEAGREQFF